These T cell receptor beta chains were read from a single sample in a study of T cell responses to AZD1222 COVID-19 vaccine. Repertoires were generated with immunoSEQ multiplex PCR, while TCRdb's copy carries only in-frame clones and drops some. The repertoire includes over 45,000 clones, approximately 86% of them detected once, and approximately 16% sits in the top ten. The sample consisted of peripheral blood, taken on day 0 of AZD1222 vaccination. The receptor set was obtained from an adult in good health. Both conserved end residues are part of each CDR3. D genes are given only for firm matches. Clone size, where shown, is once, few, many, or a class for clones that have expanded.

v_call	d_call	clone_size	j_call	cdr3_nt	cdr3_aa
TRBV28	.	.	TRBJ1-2	TGTGCCAGCAGTTTACGGGGGAGTTATGGCTACACCTTC	CASSLRGSYGYTF
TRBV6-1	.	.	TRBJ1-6	TGTGCCAGCAGTGAATCCAACGGGGGCGCGGGGTCACCCCTCCACTTT	CASSESNGGAGSPLHF
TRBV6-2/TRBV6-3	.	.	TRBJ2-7	TGTGCCAGCAGTTACGCGACAGGCCGTGACGAGCAGTACTTC	CASSYATGRDEQYF
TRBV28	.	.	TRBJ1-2	TGTGCCAGCACCGCGGACGATGGCTACACCTTC	CASTADDGYTF
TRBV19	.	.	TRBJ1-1	TGTGCCAGTAGTATTGGCCCGGGGGCTAAAACTGAAGCTTTCTTT	CASSIGPGAKTEAFF
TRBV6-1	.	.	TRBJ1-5	TGTGCCAGCAGTGACGTCAGGGATCAGCCCCAGCATTTT	CASSDVRDQPQHF
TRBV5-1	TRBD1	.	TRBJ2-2	TGCGCCAGCAAGCGACAGGGGAACACCGGGGAGCTGTTTTTT	CASKRQGNTGELFF
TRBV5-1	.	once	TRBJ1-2	TGCGCCAGCAGACCCCTCAGTGAAAACTATGGCTACACCTTC	CASRPLSENYGYTF
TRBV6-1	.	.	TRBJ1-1	TGTGCCAGCAGTGAACGTGTGGATTTTGAAGCTTTCTTT	CASSERVDFEAFF
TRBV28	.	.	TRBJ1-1	TGTGCCAGCAGGGATCCCACAGGGAACACTGAAGCTTTCTTT	CASRDPTGNTEAFF
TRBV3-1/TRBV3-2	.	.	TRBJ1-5	TGTGCCAGCAGCCCCCGCGAGGGGTTGGGCAATCAGCCCCAGCATTTT	CASSPREGLGNQPQHF
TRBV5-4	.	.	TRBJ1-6	TGTGCCAGCAGCTCTATGGGCACAGGGACTTCTAATTCACCCCTCCACTTT	CASSSMGTGTSNSPLHF
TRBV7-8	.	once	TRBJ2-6	TGTGCCAGCAGCTTAGGGCGGACCTCTGGGGCCAACGTCCTGACTTTC	CASSLGRTSGANVLTF
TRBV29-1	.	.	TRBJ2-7	TGCAGCGTTGAAGATGGCACGGAAAGCGGGTACGAGCAGTACTTC	CSVEDGTESGYEQYF
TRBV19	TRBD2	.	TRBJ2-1	TGTGCCAGTAGACGGACTAGCGGGAGCCAGAAGTTCTTC	CASRRTSGSQKFF
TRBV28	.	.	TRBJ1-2	TGTGCCAGCAGCCCAACCCTGTTTTGGGGCTACACCTTC	CASSPTLFWGYTF
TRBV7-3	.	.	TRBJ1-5	TGTGCCAGCAGCCTAGACAGGAATCAGCCCCAGCATTTT	CASSLDRNQPQHF
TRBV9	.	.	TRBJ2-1	TGTGCCAGCAGCGTAGGTTTGGGGGATACCTACAATGAGCAGTTCTTC	CASSVGLGDTYNEQFF
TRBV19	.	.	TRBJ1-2	TGTGCCAGTAGTATACAGCTCCTCTATGGCTACACCTTC	CASSIQLLYGYTF
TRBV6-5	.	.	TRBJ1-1	TGTGCCAGCAGTTTCCGTTCCCAGGGAGAAGAAGCTTTCTTT	CASSFRSQGEEAFF
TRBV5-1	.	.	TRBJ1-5	TGCGCCAGCAGCCCGGGACCGGGGGGCGATCAGCCCCAGCATTTT	CASSPGPGGDQPQHF
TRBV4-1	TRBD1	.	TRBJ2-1	TGCGCCAGCAGCCGCTCGGGACAGGGTACCGATGAGCAGTTCTTC	CASSRSGQGTDEQFF
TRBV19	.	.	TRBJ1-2	TGTGCCAGTAGTGACAGCTCGGGTGGCTACACCTTC	CASSDSSGGYTF
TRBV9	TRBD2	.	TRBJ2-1	TGTGCCAGCCTTAGAAGGGTTAGCGGGAGGACCTACAATGAGCAGTTCTTC	CASLRRVSGRTYNEQFF
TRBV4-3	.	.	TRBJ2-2	TGCGCCAGCAGCCCCGGGATCGTCGGGGAGCTGTTTTTT	CASSPGIVGELFF
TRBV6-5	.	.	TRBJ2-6	TGTGCCAGCAGTTACTCGACTCTAGCCGTCTACGTCCTGACTTTC	CASSYSTLAVYVLTF
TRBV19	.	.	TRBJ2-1	TGTGCCAGTAGTATAGACAGCCTATCCTACAATGAGCAGTTCTTC	CASSIDSLSYNEQFF
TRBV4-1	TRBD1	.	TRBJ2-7	TGCGCCAGCAGCCAAGTGGGACAGGGATCCTACGAGCAGTACTTC	CASSQVGQGSYEQYF
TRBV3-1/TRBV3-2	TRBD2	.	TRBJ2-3	TGTGCCAGCAGCGGAGCGGGAGGGTTCGCAGATACGCAGTATTTT	CASSGAGGFADTQYF
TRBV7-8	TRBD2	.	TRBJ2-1	TGTGCCAGCAGCACAGCCTTAGCGGGAGTTAAGAATGAGCAGTTCTTC	CASSTALAGVKNEQFF
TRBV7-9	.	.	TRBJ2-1	TGTGCCAGCAGCTCCCTTTCCGCGGGCCTGGACAATGAGCAGTTCTTC	CASSSLSAGLDNEQFF
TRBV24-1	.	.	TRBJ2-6	TGTGCCACCAGTGGTTCAGGGGGGACTGGGGCCAACGTCCTGACTTTC	CATSGSGGTGANVLTF
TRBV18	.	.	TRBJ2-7	TGTGCCAGCTCACCCACCTACGAGCAGTACTTC	CASSPTYEQYF
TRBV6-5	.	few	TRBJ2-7	TGTGCCAGCAGACAGAGCTACGAGCAGTACTTC	CASRQSYEQYF
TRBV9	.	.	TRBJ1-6	TGTGCCAGCAGCGTAGAGACCAATTCACCCCTCCACTTT	CASSVETNSPLHF
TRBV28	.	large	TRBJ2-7	TGTGCCAGCAGTTTAGCCATGGCGGTCTCCTACGAGCAGTACTTC	CASSLAMAVSYEQYF
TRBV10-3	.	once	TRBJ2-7	TGTGCCATCAGTGATAGGTTAAGCTCCTACGAGCAGTACTTC	CAISDRLSSYEQYF
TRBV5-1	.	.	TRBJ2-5	TGCGCCAGCAGCCTATACCAAGAGACCCAGTACTTC	CASSLYQETQYF
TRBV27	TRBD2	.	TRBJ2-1	TGTGCCAGCAGTTTTGGGACTAGCGTGCTCAATGAGCAGTTCTTC	CASSFGTSVLNEQFF
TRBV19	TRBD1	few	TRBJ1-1	TGTGCCAGTAGATGGGAGGGGGCGGTCACTGAAGCTTTCTTT	CASRWEGAVTEAFF
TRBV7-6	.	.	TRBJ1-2	TGTGCCAGCAGCCCTTTCAATCAGGGGCAGGGAGGCTACACCTTC	CASSPFNQGQGGYTF
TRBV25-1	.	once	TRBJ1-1	TGTGCCACCCAAAGGTCCGGAGGGGGACCCACTGAAGCTTTCTTT	CATQRSGGGPTEAFF
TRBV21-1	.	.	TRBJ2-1	TGTGCCAGCAGCAAAGGGGTCAGGGGCCCCTACAATGAGCAGTTCTTC	CASSKGVRGPYNEQFF